This T cell receptor (beta chain) emerged from a study of shared clonotypes between healthy human individuals. In the authors' workflow: Filtering differed for immunoSEQ, which gave only junction sequences without quality scores. Sequencing was performed with immunoSEQ multiplex PCR; in TCRdb, only in-frame clones are kept and a portion is missing. The DNA was the basis for D and trimming; V, J and clone size are from that table. This table has hundreds of thousands of clones, more than 70% appearing once. The length of the CDR3 is 15 residues. Germline CDR1 is SGHTA and CDR2 is FQGNSA. Every donor, a Caucasian adult, lived in Nashville, Tennessee. Around 90 million PBMCs per unsorted sample were used for genomic DNA. Findings of the study overall: Clonotype sharing among donors likely depends on sequencing depth.

In regard to this clone: Its antigen is still unknown. This likely came from a read error, as a far larger clone is one base away.

The chain recombines TRBV7-2 with TRBJ1-5; D is undetermined. The receptor's source is a woman aged 40 to 50 in good health. Some clones in this sample may be carry-over from other donors' samples. The sequencing input was PBMCs. CDR3 in DNA: TGTGCCAGCAGCCGTCTGGCCAATAGCAATCAGCCCCGGCATTTT. This sequence encodes CASSRLANSNQPRHF.